This T cell receptor beta chain was identified during a study of beta chain features in type 1 diabetes. Note on this clone: Its antigen remains unidentified.

J lost 9 bases, V lost 6 bases, and 9 bases had no gene match. The germline gives CDR1 SNHLY, CDR2 FYNNEI. The CDR3 extends over 16 amino acids. Overall study findings and caveats: TCRB repertoires of naive, central memory and Treg cells appeared more similar among patients than among healthy donors. Significant though moderate, a shortening of TCRB CDR3s appeared in all four CD4+ subsets of Type 1 diabetes patients.

Expressed TCRB transcripts got sequenced, as all isolated RNA was reverse transcribed. Naive, central memory and regulatory T cell samples averaged roughly 3.4 million immunoSEQ reads each. TCRdb's copy holds only in-frame clones and misses some; the assay was immunoSEQ multiplex PCR. The table shows 600,000 or so clones, with 12% occurring only once. The chain carries TRBV2 and TRBJ2-1; TRBD2 aligns across 15 bases. The TCR comes from a man aged 30-40 years with type 1 diabetes. Sample: naive CD4+ T cells from blood. The CDR3 region is CASSRGLAGGSREQFF. As DNA, the CDR3 is TGTGCCAGCAGCCGCGGACTAGCGGGGGGGTCGCGTGAGCAGTTCTTC. The variable domain in full, completed from reference TRBV2 and TRBJ2-1, reads EPEVTQTPSHQVTQMGQEVILRCVPISNHLYFYWYRQILGQKVEFLVSFYNNEISEKSEIFDDQFSVERPDGSNFTLKIRSTKLEDSAMYFCASSRGLAGGSREQFFGPGTRLTVL.